This T cell receptor (beta chain) stems from a study of cytomegalovirus exposure and HLA in healthy donors. The overall study: An earlier analysis found around 120 million unique TCR beta sequences from 150 million to 200 million T cells.

The germline gives CDR1 SGHDT, CDR2 YYEEEE. V lost 0 bases, J lost 7 bases, and 16 bases lay in between. This CDR3 comprises 15 residues. PCR was performed using 60 Vbeta and 13 Jbeta primers. Generated by immunoSEQ multiplex PCR, the TCRdb table keeps only in-frame clones and is missing some. Of 150,000 to 200,000 clones in the sample, around three quarters were seen once. The chain links TRBV5-6 to TRBJ1-2; D may be TRBD1 (6 bases). This receptor was obtained from a man aged 35-49 years in good health and CMV-seropositive. Sequencing input: PBMCs. In nucleotides, the CDR3 is TGTGCCAGCAGCTTGGGCCTACAGGGAATGACTGGCTACACCTTC. It specifies CASSLGLQGMTGYTF.